This is a list of T cell receptor beta chains from one sample in a study of a mutant IDH1 vaccine in newly diagnosed glioma. Profiling relied on immunoSEQ multiplex PCR, and the TCRdb table lists in-frame clones only, not all of them. The data hold tens of thousands of clones, with roughly 86% observed a single time. Their specific antigens are unknown. The sample here was PBMCs, taken from a glioma patient whose treatment included an IDH1 peptide vaccine. The receptors originated from a man in his thirties or forties with glioma. The CDR3 runs from the conserved cysteine through the conserved F or W. The order of the fields is D gene, V gene, clone size, J gene, CDR3 DNA, CDR3 protein. A D gene is named only where the DNA matches it firmly. A row's size may be missing; if present it is once, few, many or a size class.

D gene: -
V gene: TRBV2
clone size: few
J gene: TRBJ1-1
CDR3 DNA: TGTGCCAGCAGTGGGTTCCCTGAAGCTTTCTTT
CDR3 protein: CASSGFPEAFF

D gene: -
V gene: TRBV27
clone size: medium-sized
J gene: TRBJ1-1
CDR3 DNA: TGTGCCAGCAGTCAGGGTTCCATGAACACTGAAGCTTTCTTT
CDR3 protein: CASSQGSMNTEAFF

D gene: TRBD1
V gene: TRBV29-1
clone size: -
J gene: TRBJ2-2
CDR3 DNA: TGCAGCGTGAGCCGGGACAGGGACACCGGGGAGCTGTTTTTT
CDR3 protein: CSVSRDRDTGELFF

D gene: -
V gene: TRBV5-1
clone size: few
J gene: TRBJ1-2
CDR3 DNA: TGCGCCAGCCGCGACAACGTGGGCCAGGGCGTCGGCTACACCTTC
CDR3 protein: CASRDNVGQGVGYTF

D gene: TRBD1
V gene: TRBV30
clone size: few
J gene: TRBJ1-1
CDR3 DNA: TGTGCCTGGAGTCCCCGGGACAGGGGGTATAACACTGAAGCTTTCTTT
CDR3 protein: CAWSPRDRGYNTEAFF

D gene: -
V gene: TRBV12-5
clone size: -
J gene: TRBJ1-2
CDR3 DNA: TGTGCTAGTGGTTTGGGGGGGAAGACGAATGGCTACACCTTC
CDR3 protein: CASGLGGKTNGYTF

D gene: -
V gene: TRBV29-1
clone size: -
J gene: TRBJ2-1
CDR3 DNA: TGCAGCGTTGAAGACGAAAGGGTGGATGAGCAGTTCTTC
CDR3 protein: CSVEDERVDEQFF

D gene: -
V gene: TRBV4-1
clone size: -
J gene: TRBJ1-1
CDR3 DNA: TGCGCCAGCAGCCGCTACCTCCTGAGCACTGAAGCTTTCTTT
CDR3 protein: CASSRYLLSTEAFF

D gene: -
V gene: TRBV10-1
clone size: -
J gene: TRBJ2-7
CDR3 DNA: TGCGCCAGCAGTGAGGATTCGCTCCGCGAGCAGTACTTC
CDR3 protein: CASSEDSLREQYF

D gene: TRBD1
V gene: TRBV7-2
clone size: -
J gene: TRBJ1-5
CDR3 DNA: TGTGCCAGCAGCTCGTACCTCACAGGGGGCTCGCCCCAGCATTTT
CDR3 protein: CASSSYLTGGSPQHF

D gene: -
V gene: TRBV13
clone size: -
J gene: TRBJ1-4
CDR3 DNA: TGTGCCAGCAGCCCTAATTACAGGAATGAAAAACTGTTTTTT
CDR3 protein: CASSPNYRNEKLFF

D gene: -
V gene: TRBV6-5
clone size: -
J gene: TRBJ2-2
CDR3 DNA: TGTGCCAGCAGTTACGACAGTGGCACCGGGGAGCTGTTTTTT
CDR3 protein: CASSYDSGTGELFF

D gene: -
V gene: TRBV6-4
clone size: -
J gene: TRBJ2-3
CDR3 DNA: TGTGCCAGCAGTGGGATAGATACGCAGTATTTT
CDR3 protein: CASSGIDTQYF

D gene: TRBD1
V gene: TRBV29-1
clone size: -
J gene: TRBJ2-3
CDR3 DNA: TGCAGCGCCTCCGGGACAGGGGGCGGCACAGATACGCAGTATTTT
CDR3 protein: CSASGTGGGTDTQYF

D gene: TRBD2
V gene: TRBV28
clone size: -
J gene: TRBJ2-5
CDR3 DNA: TGTGCCAGCAGCCCACTAGCGTACCAAGAGACCCAGTACTTC
CDR3 protein: CASSPLAYQETQYF

D gene: -
V gene: TRBV10-1
clone size: -
J gene: TRBJ2-1
CDR3 DNA: TGCGCCACCGCGGAGGGAGTGAACGATGAGCAGTTCTTC
CDR3 protein: CATAEGVNDEQFF

D gene: TRBD1
V gene: TRBV9
clone size: few
J gene: TRBJ1-2
CDR3 DNA: TGTGCCAGCTCACAGGGGCTTGAGGTGTGGCATGGCTACACCTTC
CDR3 protein: CASSQGLEVWHGYTF

D gene: -
V gene: TRBV7-3
clone size: -
J gene: TRBJ2-3
CDR3 DNA: TGTGCCAGCAGCTTAACAGGGAGGCTGGATACGCAGTATTTT
CDR3 protein: CASSLTGRLDTQYF

D gene: TRBD1
V gene: TRBV2
clone size: -
J gene: TRBJ1-1
CDR3 DNA: TGTGCCAGCAGTGGACAGGGAAACACTGAAGCTTTCTTT
CDR3 protein: CASSGQGNTEAFF

D gene: -
V gene: TRBV6-5
clone size: -
J gene: TRBJ2-7
CDR3 DNA: TGTGCCAGCAGTTACTCCACGGGACACCGGAACTACGAGCAGTACTTC
CDR3 protein: CASSYSTGHRNYEQYF

D gene: -
V gene: TRBV28
clone size: -
J gene: TRBJ2-3
CDR3 DNA: -
CDR3 protein: CASSSSLHTDTQYF

D gene: -
V gene: TRBV14
clone size: -
J gene: TRBJ1-1
CDR3 DNA: TGTGCCAGCAGCCAATACGTGACCATCCAATCCCCCTACACTGAAGCTTTCTTT
CDR3 protein: CASSQYVTIQSPYTEAFF

D gene: -
V gene: TRBV27
clone size: -
J gene: TRBJ1-5
CDR3 DNA: TGTGCCAGCAGGTCCACAGGGAACAGCAATCAGCCCCAGCATTTT
CDR3 protein: CASRSTGNSNQPQHF

D gene: TRBD2
V gene: TRBV7-9
clone size: -
J gene: TRBJ2-1
CDR3 DNA: TGTGCCAGCAGCTTAGGGACTAGCGGGGGGCTCAGCTCCTACAATGAGCAGTTCTTC
CDR3 protein: CASSLGTSGGLSSYNEQFF

D gene: -
V gene: TRBV5-5
clone size: -
J gene: TRBJ2-5
CDR3 DNA: TGTGCCAGCAGCTCCGGTCCCAGAGAGACCCAGTACTTC
CDR3 protein: CASSSGPRETQYF

D gene: -
V gene: TRBV6-5
clone size: few
J gene: TRBJ1-5
CDR3 DNA: TGTGCCAGCAAGCCGGGAAAATGGGGGCCCCAGCATTTT
CDR3 protein: CASKPGKWGPQHF

D gene: TRBD1
V gene: TRBV6-5
clone size: -
J gene: TRBJ1-2
CDR3 DNA: TGTGCCAGCAGACATTTTACAGGGGACTATGGCTACACCTTC
CDR3 protein: CASRHFTGDYGYTF

D gene: TRBD2
V gene: TRBV9
clone size: -
J gene: TRBJ2-5
CDR3 DNA: TGTGCCAGCAGCGTAGGAGTAGCGGGAGGAGGACAAGAGACCCAGTACTTC
CDR3 protein: CASSVGVAGGGQETQYF

D gene: -
V gene: TRBV5-4
clone size: -
J gene: TRBJ1-1
CDR3 DNA: TGTGCCAGCAGTATCCAGGGTGGGGGGAACACTGAAGCTTTCTTT
CDR3 protein: CASSIQGGGNTEAFF

D gene: TRBD2
V gene: TRBV15
clone size: -
J gene: TRBJ2-7
CDR3 DNA: TGTGCCACCAGCAGATTTGCTAGCGGGAGTTACGAGCAGTACTTC
CDR3 protein: CATSRFASGSYEQYF

D gene: TRBD1
V gene: TRBV2
clone size: few
J gene: TRBJ1-6
CDR3 DNA: TGTGCCAGCAGCTCGGACAGGGGAGGTTCACCCCTCCACTTT
CDR3 protein: CASSSDRGGSPLHF

D gene: TRBD2
V gene: TRBV30
clone size: medium-sized
J gene: TRBJ2-2
CDR3 DNA: TGTGCCGGTCCCAGGCGGGAGGGCTCCACCGGGGAGCTGTTTTTT
CDR3 protein: CAGPRREGSTGELFF

D gene: TRBD2
V gene: TRBV7-3
clone size: -
J gene: TRBJ2-2
CDR3 DNA: TGTGCCAGCAGCTTAGCGGGAGCCCACACCGGGGAGCTGTTTTTT
CDR3 protein: CASSLAGAHTGELFF

D gene: -
V gene: TRBV30
clone size: few
J gene: TRBJ1-2
CDR3 DNA: TGTGCCTGGAGTACAGGGAATGGCTACACCTTC
CDR3 protein: CAWSTGNGYTF

D gene: -
V gene: TRBV19
clone size: -
J gene: TRBJ2-3
CDR3 DNA: TGTGCCAGTAGTCTCCCCATAGCGAGTCCAGATACGCAGTATTTT
CDR3 protein: CASSLPIASPDTQYF

D gene: -
V gene: TRBV11-3
clone size: -
J gene: TRBJ1-3
CDR3 DNA: TGTGCCAGCAGCCGGAACAGGGGAAACACCATATATTTT
CDR3 protein: CASSRNRGNTIYF

D gene: -
V gene: TRBV9
clone size: few
J gene: TRBJ1-2
CDR3 DNA: TGTGCCAGCTATGGCTACACCTTC
CDR3 protein: CASYGYTF

D gene: -
V gene: TRBV28
clone size: -
J gene: TRBJ2-7
CDR3 DNA: TGTGCCAGCAGTTCCCCCTACGAGCAGTACTTC
CDR3 protein: CASSSPYEQYF

D gene: TRBD2
V gene: TRBV6-5
clone size: -
J gene: TRBJ2-3
CDR3 DNA: TGTGCCAGCAGCCCACCTAGCGGGTCCACAGATACGCAGTATTTT
CDR3 protein: CASSPPSGSTDTQYF

D gene: -
V gene: TRBV7-3
clone size: -
J gene: TRBJ2-3
CDR3 DNA: TGTGCCAGCAGCTTAGCGCCATACACAGATACGCAGTATTTT
CDR3 protein: CASSLAPYTDTQYF